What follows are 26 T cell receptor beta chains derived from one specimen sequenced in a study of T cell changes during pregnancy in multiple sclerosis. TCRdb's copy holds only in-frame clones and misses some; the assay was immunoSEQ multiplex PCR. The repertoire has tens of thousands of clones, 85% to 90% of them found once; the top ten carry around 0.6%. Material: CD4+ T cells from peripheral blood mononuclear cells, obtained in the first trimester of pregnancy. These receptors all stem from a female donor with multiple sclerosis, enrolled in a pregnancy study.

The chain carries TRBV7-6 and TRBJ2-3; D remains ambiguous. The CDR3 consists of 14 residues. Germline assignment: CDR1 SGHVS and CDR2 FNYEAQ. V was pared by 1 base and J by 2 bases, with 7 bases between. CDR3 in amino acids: CASSLGANTDTQYF. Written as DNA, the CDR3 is TGTGCCAGCAGCTTAGGAGCCAACACAGATACGCAGTATTTT.

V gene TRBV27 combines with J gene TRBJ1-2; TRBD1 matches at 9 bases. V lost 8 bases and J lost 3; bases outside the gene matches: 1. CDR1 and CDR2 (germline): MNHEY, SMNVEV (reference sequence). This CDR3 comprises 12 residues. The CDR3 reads CASRQGDYGYTF. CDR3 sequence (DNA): TGTGCCAGCCGACAGGGGGACTATGGCTACACCTTC.

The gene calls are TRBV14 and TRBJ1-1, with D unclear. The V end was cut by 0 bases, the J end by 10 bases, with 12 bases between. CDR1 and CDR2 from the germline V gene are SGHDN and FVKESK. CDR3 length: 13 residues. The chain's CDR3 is CASSQEREVGAFF. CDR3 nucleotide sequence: TGTGCCAGCAGCCAAGAAAGAGAAGTCGGAGCTTTCTTT.

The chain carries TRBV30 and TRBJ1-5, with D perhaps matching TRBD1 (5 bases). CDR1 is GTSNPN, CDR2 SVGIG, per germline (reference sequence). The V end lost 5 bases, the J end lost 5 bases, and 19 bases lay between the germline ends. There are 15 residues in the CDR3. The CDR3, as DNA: TGTGCCTGGGCCTTCGGGGGGAGAGGCGATCAGCCCCAGCATTTT. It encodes CAWAFGGRGDQPQHF.

CDR3 sequence: CASSLVGGSTEAFF. Here the CDR3 DNA reads TGCGCCAGCAGCTTGGTGGGGGGATCCACTGAAGCTTTCTTT. V usage is TRBV5-1 and J usage is TRBJ1-1; perhaps TRBD1 as D (5 bases). The germline gives CDR1 SGHRS, CDR2 YFSETQ. V was cut by 0 bases and J by 4 bases, with 10 bases left in between. The CDR3 is made up of 14 amino acids.

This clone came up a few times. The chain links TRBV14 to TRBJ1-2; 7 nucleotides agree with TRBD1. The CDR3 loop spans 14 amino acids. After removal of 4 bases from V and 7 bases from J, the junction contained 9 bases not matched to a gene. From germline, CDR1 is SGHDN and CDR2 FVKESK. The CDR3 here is CASSRIMTGSGYTF. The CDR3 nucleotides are TGTGCCAGCAGCCGCATAATGACAGGGAGTGGCTACACCTTC.

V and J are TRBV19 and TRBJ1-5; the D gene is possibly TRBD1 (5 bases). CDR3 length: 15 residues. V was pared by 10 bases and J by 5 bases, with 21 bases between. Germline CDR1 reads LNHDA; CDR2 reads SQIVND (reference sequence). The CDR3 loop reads CATSELVGGDQPQHF. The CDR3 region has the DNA TGTGCCACCTCAGAGTTGGTCGGGGGGGATCAGCCCCAGCATTTT.

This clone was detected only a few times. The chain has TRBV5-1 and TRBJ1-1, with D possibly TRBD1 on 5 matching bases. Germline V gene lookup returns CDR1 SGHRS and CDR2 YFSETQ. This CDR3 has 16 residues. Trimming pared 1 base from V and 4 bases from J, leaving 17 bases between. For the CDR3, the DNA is TGCGCCAGCAGCTTGTCTGGGGGGACTTGGGGCACTGAAGCTTTCTTT. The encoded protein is CASSLSGGTWGTEAFF.

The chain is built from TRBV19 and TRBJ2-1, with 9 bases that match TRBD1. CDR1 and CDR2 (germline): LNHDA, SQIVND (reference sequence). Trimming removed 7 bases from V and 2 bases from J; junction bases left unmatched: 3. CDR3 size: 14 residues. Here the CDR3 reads CASKGQGTYNEQFF. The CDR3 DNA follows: TGTGCCAGTAAAGGACAGGGGACCTACAATGAGCAGTTCTTC.

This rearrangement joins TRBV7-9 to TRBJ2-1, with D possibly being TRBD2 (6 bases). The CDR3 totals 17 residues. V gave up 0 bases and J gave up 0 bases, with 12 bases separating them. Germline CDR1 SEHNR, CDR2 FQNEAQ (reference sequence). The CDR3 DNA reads TGTGCCAGCAGCTTAGCGCGGGTCGGGAGCTCCTACAATGAGCAGTTCTTC. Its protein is CASSLARVGSSYNEQFF.

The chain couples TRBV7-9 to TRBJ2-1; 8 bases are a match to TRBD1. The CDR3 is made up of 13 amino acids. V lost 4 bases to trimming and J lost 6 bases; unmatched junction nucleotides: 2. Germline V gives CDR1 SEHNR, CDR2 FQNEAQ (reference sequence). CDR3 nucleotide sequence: TGTGCCAGCAGCTCGACAGGGGTCAATGAGCAGTTCTTC. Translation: CASSSTGVNEQFF. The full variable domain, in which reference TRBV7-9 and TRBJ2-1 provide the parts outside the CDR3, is DTGVSQNPRHKITKRGQNVTFRCDPISEHNRLYWYRQTLGQGPEFLTYFQNEAQLEKSRLLSDRFSAERPKGSFSTLEIQRTEQGDSAMYLCASSSTGVNEQFFGPGTRLTVL.

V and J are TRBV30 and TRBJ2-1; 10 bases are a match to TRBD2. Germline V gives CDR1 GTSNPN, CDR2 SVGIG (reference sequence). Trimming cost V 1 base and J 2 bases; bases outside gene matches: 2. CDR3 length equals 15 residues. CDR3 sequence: CAWSASGRPYNEQFF. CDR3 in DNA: TGTGCCTGGAGTGCTAGCGGGAGACCCTACAATGAGCAGTTCTTC.

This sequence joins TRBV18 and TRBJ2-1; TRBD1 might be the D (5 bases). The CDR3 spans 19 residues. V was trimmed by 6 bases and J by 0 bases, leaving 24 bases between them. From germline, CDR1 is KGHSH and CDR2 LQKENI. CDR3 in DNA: TGTGCCAGCTCCTCGCCAAGCCCAAACTACAGGAGCTCCTACAATGAGCAGTTCTTC. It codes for CASSSPSPNYRSSYNEQFF.

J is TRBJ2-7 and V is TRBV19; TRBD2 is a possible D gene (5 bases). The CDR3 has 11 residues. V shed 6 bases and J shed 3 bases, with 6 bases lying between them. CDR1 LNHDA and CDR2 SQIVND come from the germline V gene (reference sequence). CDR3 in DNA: TGTGCCAGTAGAAGCGGCTACGAGCAGTACTTC. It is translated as CASRSGYEQYF.

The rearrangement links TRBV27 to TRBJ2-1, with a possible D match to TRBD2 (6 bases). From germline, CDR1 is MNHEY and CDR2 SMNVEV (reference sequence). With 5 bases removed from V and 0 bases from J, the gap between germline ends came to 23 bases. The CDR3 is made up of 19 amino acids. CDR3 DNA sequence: TGTGCCAGCAGTCCCGGGCGTGAGGACTACCTAAGCTCCTACAATGAGCAGTTCTTC. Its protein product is CASSPGREDYLSSYNEQFF.

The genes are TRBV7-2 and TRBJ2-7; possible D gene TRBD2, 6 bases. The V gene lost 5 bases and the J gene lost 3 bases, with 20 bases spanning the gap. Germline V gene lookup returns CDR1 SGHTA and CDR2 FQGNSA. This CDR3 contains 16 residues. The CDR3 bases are TGTGCCAGCAGCCTAGAGGCTAGCGCTATACTCTACGAGCAGTACTTC. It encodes CASSLEASAILYEQYF. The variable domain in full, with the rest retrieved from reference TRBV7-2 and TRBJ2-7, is GAGVSQSPSNKVTEKGKDVELRCDPISGHTALYWYRQSLGQGLEFLIYFQGNSAPDKSGLPSDRFSAERTGGSVSTLTIQRTQQEDSAVYLCASSLEASAILYEQYFGPGTRLTVT.

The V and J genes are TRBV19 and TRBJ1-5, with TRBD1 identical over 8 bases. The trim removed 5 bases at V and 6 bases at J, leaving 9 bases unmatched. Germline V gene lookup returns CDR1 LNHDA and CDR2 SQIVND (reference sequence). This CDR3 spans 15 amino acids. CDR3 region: CASSLGAGGRQPQHF. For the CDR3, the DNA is TGTGCCAGTAGTCTTGGGGCAGGGGGCCGTCAGCCCCAGCATTTT.

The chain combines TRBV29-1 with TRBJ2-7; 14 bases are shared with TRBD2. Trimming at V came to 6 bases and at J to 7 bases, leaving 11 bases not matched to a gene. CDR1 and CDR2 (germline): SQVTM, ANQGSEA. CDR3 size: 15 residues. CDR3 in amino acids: CSVGVWTSGGREQYF. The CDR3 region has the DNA TGCAGCGTCGGGGTTTGGACTAGCGGGGGGCGGGAGCAGTACTTC.

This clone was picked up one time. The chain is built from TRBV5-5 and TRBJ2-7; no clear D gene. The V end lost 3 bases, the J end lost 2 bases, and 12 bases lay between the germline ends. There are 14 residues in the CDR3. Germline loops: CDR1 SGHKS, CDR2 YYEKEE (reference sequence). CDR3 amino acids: CASSSDPGTYEQYF. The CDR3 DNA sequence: TGTGCCAGCAGCTCCGATCCAGGAACCTACGAGCAGTACTTC.

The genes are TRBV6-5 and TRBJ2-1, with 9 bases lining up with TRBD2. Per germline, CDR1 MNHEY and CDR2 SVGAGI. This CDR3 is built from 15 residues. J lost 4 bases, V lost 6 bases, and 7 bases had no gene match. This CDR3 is CASSTWTSDYNEQFF. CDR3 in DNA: TGTGCCAGCAGCACATGGACTAGCGATTACAATGAGCAGTTCTTC.

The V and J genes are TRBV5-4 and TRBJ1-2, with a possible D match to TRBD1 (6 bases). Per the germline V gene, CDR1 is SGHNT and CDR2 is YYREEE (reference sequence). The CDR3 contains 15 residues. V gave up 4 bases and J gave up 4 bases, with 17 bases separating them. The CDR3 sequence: CASSLNRGQIYGYTF. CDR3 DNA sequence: TGTGCCAGCAGCCTTAACCGAGGACAGATCTATGGCTACACCTTC.

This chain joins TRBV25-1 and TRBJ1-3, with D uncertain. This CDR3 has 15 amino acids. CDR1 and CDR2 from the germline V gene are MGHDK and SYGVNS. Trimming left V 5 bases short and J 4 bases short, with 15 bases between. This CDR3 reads CASSNPGVVGNTIYF. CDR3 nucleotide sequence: TGTGCCAGCAGTAACCCGGGAGTGGTGGGAAACACCATATATTTT. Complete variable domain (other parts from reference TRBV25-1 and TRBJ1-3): EADIYQTPRYLVIGTGKKITLECSQTMGHDKMYWYQQDPGMELHLIHYSYGVNSTEKGDLSSESTVSRIRTEHFPLTLESARPSHTSQYLCASSNPGVVGNTIYFGEGSWLTVV.

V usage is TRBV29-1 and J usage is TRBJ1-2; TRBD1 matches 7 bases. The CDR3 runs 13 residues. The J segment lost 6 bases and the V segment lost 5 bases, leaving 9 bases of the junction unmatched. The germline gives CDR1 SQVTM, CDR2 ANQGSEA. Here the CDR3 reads CSVSLGGMDGYTF. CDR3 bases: TGCAGCGTTTCGTTAGGGGGCATGGATGGCTACACCTTC.

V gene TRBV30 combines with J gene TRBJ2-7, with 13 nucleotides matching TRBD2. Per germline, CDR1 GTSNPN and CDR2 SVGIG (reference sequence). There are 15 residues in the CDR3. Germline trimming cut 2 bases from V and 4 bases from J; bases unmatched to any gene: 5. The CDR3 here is CAWSTGLAGWYEQYF. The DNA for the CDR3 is TGTGCCTGGAGTACGGGACTAGCGGGGTGGTACGAGCAGTACTTC. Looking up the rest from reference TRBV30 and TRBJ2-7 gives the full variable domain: SQTIHQWPATLVQPVGSPLSLECTVEGTSNPNLYWYRQAAGRGLQLLFYSVGIGQISSEVPQNLSASRPQDRQFILSSKKLLLSDSGFYLCAWSTGLAGWYEQYFGPGTRLTVT.

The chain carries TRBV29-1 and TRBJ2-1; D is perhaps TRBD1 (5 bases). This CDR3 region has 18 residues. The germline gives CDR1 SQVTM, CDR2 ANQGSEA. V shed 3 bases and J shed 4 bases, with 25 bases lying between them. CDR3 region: CSVDPPLRARLRYNEQFF. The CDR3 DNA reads TGCAGCGTTGACCCACCCCTCAGGGCTAGACTGAGGTACAATGAGCAGTTCTTC.

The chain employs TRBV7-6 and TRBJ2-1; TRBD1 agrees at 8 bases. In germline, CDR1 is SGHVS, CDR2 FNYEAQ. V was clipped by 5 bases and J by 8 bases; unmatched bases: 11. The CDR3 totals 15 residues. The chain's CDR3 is CASSRTGIGVDEQFF. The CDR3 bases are TGTGCCAGCAGCCGGACAGGGATTGGTGTGGATGAGCAGTTCTTC.